Each of the 17 T cell receptor beta chains below was sequenced from the same sample in a study of T-cell reconstitution after alpha-beta-depleted transplantation in children. Unique molecular identifiers were used in preparing the TCRbeta library. TCRdb re-derived calls from the PCR reads in MiXCR, one entry per CDR3 protein. The profile shows nearly 250,000 distinct CDR3 sequences, 7.5% to 9.5% of them singletons. The sample consisted of PBMCs, mostly from graft donor cells, taken 180 days after TCRalphabeta/CD19-depleted stem cell transplant. The receptor source for this set is a male patient between 5 and 17 years old who had a stem cell transplant for acute lymphoblastic leukemia, so the T cells may come from the graft donor.

This clonotype was observed many times. The V and J genes are TRBV6-5 and TRBJ2-1; TRBD1 aligns across 7 bases. Germline V CDR1 and CDR2: MNHEY, SVGAGI. This CDR3 region has 14 residues. V lost 5 bases, J lost 5 bases, and 6 bases stayed unmatched. This chain's CDR3 is CASSPRDRNNEQFF. CDR3 bases: TGTGCCAGCAGTCCCAGGGACAGAAACAATGAGCAGTTCTTC.

This clonotype came up many times. This chain connects TRBV7-8 to TRBJ2-2; 7 bases fit TRBD2. Germline CDR1 and CDR2: SGHVS and FQNEAQ. The CDR3 runs to 15 residues. Trimming took 5 bases from V and 5 from J; bases not matched to a gene: 8. The CDR3 loop reads CASSPTWGGTGELFF. The CDR3 DNA reads as TGTGCCAGCAGCCCCACCTGGGGGGGTACCGGGGAGCTGTTTTTT. Variable domain in full (rest from reference TRBV7-8 and TRBJ2-2): GAGVSQSPRYKVAKRGQDVALRCDPISGHVSLFWYQQALGQGPEFLTYFQNEAQLDKSGLPSDRFFAERPEGSVSTLKIQRTQQEDSAVYLCASSPTWGGTGELFFGEGSRLTVL.

This clonotype was recorded many times. The chain is built from TRBV18 and TRBJ2-4, with D possibly matching TRBD1 (5 bases). Germline CDR1 KGHSH, CDR2 LQKENI. The V end lost 4 bases, the J end lost 8 bases, and 15 bases lay between the germline ends. This CDR3 has 14 amino acids. CDR3 in DNA: TGTGCCAGCTCACTTCCAGGGATCAGGGACATTCAGTACTTC. This gives the protein CASSLPGIRDIQYF.

This clonotype has ten or more counts. V gene TRBV2 combines with J gene TRBJ2-7; either TRBD1 or TRBD2 may supply D (5 bases each). This CDR3 contains 11 residues. CDR1 and CDR2 (germline): SNHLY, FYNNEI. The V end lost 4 bases, the J end lost 6 bases, and 7 bases lay between the germline ends. The CDR3 DNA follows: TGTGCCAGCAGTGGAGGGGTCGAGCAGTACTTC. Translated: CASSGGVEQYF.

This clonotype was counted ten times or more. The chain carries TRBV6-5 and TRBJ2-1, with TRBD1 as a possible D gene (5 bases). V gave up 2 bases and J gave up 0 bases, with 8 bases separating them. The CDR3 runs 15 residues. Germline CDR1 MNHEY, CDR2 SVGAGI. CDR3 sequence (DNA): TGTGCCAGCAGTTACGACAGCGACTCCTACAATGAGCAGTTCTTC. Translating it yields CASSYDSDSYNEQFF.

This clonotype was counted at least ten times. The chain has TRBV3-1 and TRBJ1-3; no clear D. Germline CDR1 and CDR2: LGHDT and YNNKEL (reference sequence). The CDR3 extends over 16 amino acids. V lost 0 bases and J 0 bases, leaving 9 bases between the germline ends. CDR3 protein: CASSQEIGISGNTIYF. In DNA form, the CDR3 reads TGTGCCAGCAGCCAAGAAATCGGAATCTCTGGAAACACCATATATTTT.

This clonotype was counted many times. V gene TRBV20-1 combines with J gene TRBJ1-1, with TRBD1 matching 9 bases. Germline trimming cut 6 bases from V and 1 base from J; bases unmatched to any gene: 3. Germline CDR1 DFQATT, CDR2 SNEGSKA (reference sequence). The CDR3 is 13 amino acids. The DNA of the CDR3 is TGCAGTGCCGGACAGGGGTGGAACACTGAAGCTTTCTTT. It is translated as CSAGQGWNTEAFF.

There are many counts of this clonotype. The CDR3 loop reads CASSQDLALAGANVLTF. CDR3 coding DNA: TGTGCCAGCAGCCAAGATTTAGCACTGGCTGGGGCCAACGTCCTGACTTTC. The genes are TRBV3-1 and TRBJ2-6; no definite D call. Germline CDR1 reads LGHDT; CDR2 reads YNNKEL (reference sequence). This CDR3 has 17 amino acids. Trimming stripped 0 bases from V and 2 bases from J, with 11 bases between.

This clonotype showed up many times. Here the CDR3 reads CASTDGLPYEQYF. In DNA form, the CDR3 reads TGTGCCAGCACCGATGGACTTCCCTACGAGCAGTACTTC. The chain uses TRBV28 and TRBJ2-7, with D possibly being TRBD2 (5 bases). This CDR3 has 13 amino acids. CDR1 is MDHEN, CDR2 SYDVKM, per germline. The germline V and J ends were trimmed by 7 bases and 2 bases, with 12 bases remaining between them.

The sample holds many counts of this clonotype. CDR3 in amino acids: CASSLDPGSPSYEQYF. The CDR3 DNA reads as TGCGCCAGCAGCTTGGATCCAGGGAGCCCCTCCTACGAGCAGTACTTC. This chain uses TRBV5-1 with TRBJ2-7; D tentatively reads TRBD1 or TRBD2 (5 bases each). Germline CDR1 and CDR2: SGHRS and YFSETQ. The CDR3 length is 16 residues. Deletions cut 0 bases from V and 0 bases from J, with 13 bases between.

The sample holds many counts of this clonotype. V gene TRBV19 combines with J gene TRBJ2-4; 10 positions agree with TRBD1. V lost 10 bases and J lost 7; bases outside the gene matches: 4. The CDR3 covers 12 residues. The V gene's germline CDR1 is LNHDA and CDR2 SQIVND (reference sequence). In nucleotides, the CDR3 is TGTGCCACCGCGGGACAGGGGAACATTCAGTACTTC. It yields the protein CATAGQGNIQYF.

Details on this clonotype: A much larger clonotype is one base distant, so this may be a read error. For the CDR3, the DNA is TGTGCCACGAGGGAGCAGAGAAGGGAGAACACTGAAACTTTCTTT. Amino acid sequence: CATREQRRENTETFF. The V call is TRBV6-1, the J call TRBJ1-1; D gene ambiguous. Germline V gives CDR1 MNHNS, CDR2 SASEGT. The CDR3 totals 15 residues.

This clonotype was counted ten times or more. V is TRBV21-1 and J is TRBJ2-7; the table's D call, TRBD1, has no DNA check behind it. TRBV21-1 is designated a pseudogene. The CDR3 has 16 amino acids. CDR3 DNA: TGTGCCAGCAGTACCGCCAACCGGGACAGGGACCACGAGCAGTACTTC. Translated, it gives CASSTANRDRDHEQYF.

This clonotype turned up a few times. CDR3: CASTLRDSYNEQFF. The CDR3 DNA reads as TGTGCCAGCACCCTGCGGGACTCCTACAATGAGCAGTTCTTC. V gene TRBV5-6 combines with J gene TRBJ2-1, with a weak D call TRBD2 (6 bases). Germline CDR1 is SGHDT and CDR2 is YYEEEE. The CDR3 totals 14 residues. The ends were cut back, 6 bases at V and 0 bases at J, with 10 bases in the middle.

This clonotype was seen many times. The chain employs TRBV4-2 and TRBJ2-2; weak D call: TRBD2 (5 bases). V dropped 4 bases and J dropped 2 bases, with 5 bases sitting between them. This CDR3 comprises 13 residues. Germline V CDR1 and CDR2: LGHNA, YNFKEQ. CDR3 sequence: CASSPGNTGELFF. Written as DNA, the CDR3 is TGTGCCAGCAGCCCGGGAAACACCGGGGAGCTGTTTTTT.

At least ten counts were recorded for this clonotype. The rearrangement joins TRBV5-1 to TRBJ1-5; D gene ambiguous. There are 17 residues in the CDR3. Germline V CDR1 and CDR2: SGHRS, YFSETQ. The V and J ends lost 0 bases and 1 base respectively, with 14 bases between them. CDR3 in DNA: TGCGCCAGCAGCTTGGCCGGGCAGGCATTAAGCAATCAGCCCCAGCATTTT. Its protein product is CASSLAGQALSNQPQHF.

This clonotype was seen repeatedly, ten times or more. The rearrangement joins TRBV7-6 to TRBJ2-1; TRBD2 agrees at 11 bases. J lost 1 base, V lost 4 bases, and 3 bases had no gene match. CDR1 and CDR2 from the germline V gene are SGHVS and FNYEAQ. There are 16 residues in the CDR3. Here the CDR3 DNA reads TGTGCCAGCAGCTCTAGCGGGAGGTCGTCCTACAATGAGCAGTTCTTC. Amino acid sequence: CASSSSGRSSYNEQFF.